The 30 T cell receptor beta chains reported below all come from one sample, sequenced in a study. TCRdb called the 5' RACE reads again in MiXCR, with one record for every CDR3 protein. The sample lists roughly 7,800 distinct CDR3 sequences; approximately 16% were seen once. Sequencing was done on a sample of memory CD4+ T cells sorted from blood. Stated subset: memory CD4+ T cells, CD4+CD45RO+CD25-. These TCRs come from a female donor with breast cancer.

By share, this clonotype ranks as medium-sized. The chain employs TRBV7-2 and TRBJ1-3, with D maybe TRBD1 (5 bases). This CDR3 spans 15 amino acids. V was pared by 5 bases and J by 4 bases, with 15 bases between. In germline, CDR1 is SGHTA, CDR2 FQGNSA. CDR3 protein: CASSPYGTAGNTIYF. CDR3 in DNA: TGTGCCAGCAGCCCATACGGGACCGCCGGAAACACCATATATTTT.

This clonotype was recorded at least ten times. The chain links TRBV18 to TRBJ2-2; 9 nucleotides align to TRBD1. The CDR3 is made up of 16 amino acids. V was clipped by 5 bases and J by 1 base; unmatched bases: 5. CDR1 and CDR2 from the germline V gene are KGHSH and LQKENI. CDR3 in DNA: TGTGCCAGCTCAACGAGGACAGGGGAGAACACCGGGGAGCTGTTTTTT. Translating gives CASSTRTGENTGELFF. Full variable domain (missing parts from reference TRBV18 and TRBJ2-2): NAGVMQNPRHLVRRRGQEARLRCSPMKGHSHVYWYRQLPEEGLKFMVYLQKENIIDESGMPKERFSAEFPKEGPSILRIQQVVRGDSAAYFCASSTRTGENTGELFFGEGSRLTVL.

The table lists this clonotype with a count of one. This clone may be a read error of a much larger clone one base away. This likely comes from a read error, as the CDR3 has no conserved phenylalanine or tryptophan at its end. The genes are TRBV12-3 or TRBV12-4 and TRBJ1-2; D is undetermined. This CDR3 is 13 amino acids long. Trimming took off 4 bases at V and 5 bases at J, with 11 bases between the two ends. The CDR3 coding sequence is TGTGCCAGCAGTTACCCCGACGGGTATGGCTACACCCTC. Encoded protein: CASSYPDGYGYTL.

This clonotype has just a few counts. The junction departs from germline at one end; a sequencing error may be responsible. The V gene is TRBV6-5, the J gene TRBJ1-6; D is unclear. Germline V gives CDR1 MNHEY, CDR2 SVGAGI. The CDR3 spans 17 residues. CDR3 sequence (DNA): TGTGCCATCAGTTACTCGGGTGAAGGGCCTAATAATTCACCCCTCCACTTT. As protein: CAISYSGEGPNNSPLHF.

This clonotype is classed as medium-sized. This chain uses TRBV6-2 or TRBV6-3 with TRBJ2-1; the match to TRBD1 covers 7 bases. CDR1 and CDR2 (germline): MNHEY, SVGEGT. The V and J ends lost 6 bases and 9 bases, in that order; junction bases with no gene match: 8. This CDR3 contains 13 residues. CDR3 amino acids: CASRPGQTVEQFF. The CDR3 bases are TGTGCCAGCAGGCCGGGACAGACGGTTGAGCAGTTCTTC.

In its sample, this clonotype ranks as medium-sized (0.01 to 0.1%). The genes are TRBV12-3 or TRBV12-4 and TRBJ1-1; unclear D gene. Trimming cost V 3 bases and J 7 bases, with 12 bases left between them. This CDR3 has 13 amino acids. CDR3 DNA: TGTGCCAGCAGTTTCAGACACCTAAATGAAGCTTTCTTT. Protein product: CASSFRHLNEAFF.

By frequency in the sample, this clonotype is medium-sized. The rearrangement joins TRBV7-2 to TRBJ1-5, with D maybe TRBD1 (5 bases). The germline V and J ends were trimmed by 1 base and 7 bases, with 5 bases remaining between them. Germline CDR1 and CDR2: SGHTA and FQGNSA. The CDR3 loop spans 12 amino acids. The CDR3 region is CASSLDRQPQHF. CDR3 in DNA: TGTGCCAGCAGCTTAGACAGGCAGCCCCAGCATTTT. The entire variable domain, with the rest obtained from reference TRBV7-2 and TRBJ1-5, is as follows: GAGVSQSPSNKVTEKGKDVELRCDPISGHTALYWYRQSLGQGLEFLIYFQGNSAPDKSGLPSDRFSAERTGGSVSTLTIQRTQQEDSAVYLCASSLDRQPQHFGDGTRLSIL.

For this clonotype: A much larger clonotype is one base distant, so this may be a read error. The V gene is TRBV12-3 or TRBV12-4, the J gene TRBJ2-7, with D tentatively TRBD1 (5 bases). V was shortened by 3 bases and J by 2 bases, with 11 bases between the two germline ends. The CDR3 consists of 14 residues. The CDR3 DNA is TGTGCCAGCAGTTTGCGTGGGGCCGCCTACGAGCAGTACTTC. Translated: CASSLRGAAYEQYF.

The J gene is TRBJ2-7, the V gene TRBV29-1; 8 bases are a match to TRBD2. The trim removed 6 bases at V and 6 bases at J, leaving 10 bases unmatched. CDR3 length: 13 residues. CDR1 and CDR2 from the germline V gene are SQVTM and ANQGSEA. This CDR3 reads CSVRTSLYAEQYF. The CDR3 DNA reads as TGCAGCGTCAGGACTAGCTTGTACGCCGAGCAGTACTTC.

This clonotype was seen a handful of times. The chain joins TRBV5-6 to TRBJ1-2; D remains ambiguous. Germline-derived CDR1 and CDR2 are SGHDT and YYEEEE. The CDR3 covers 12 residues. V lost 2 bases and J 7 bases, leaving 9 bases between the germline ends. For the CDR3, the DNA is TGTGCCAGCAGCTTTGCAAGCGGTGGCTACACCTTC. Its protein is CASSFASGGYTF.

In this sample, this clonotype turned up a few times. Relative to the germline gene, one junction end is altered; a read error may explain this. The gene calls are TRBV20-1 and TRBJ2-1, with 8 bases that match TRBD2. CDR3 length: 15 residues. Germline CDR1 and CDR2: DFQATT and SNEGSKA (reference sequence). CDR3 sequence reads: CSARIPLAGHKEQFF. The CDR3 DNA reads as TGCAGTGCTAGAATCCCGCTAGCGGGTCACAAAGAGCAGTTCTTC.

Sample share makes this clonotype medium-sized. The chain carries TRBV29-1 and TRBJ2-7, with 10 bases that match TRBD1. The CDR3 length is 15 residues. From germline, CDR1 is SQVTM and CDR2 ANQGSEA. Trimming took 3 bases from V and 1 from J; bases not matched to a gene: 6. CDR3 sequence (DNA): TGCAGCGTTGAGATCCGGGACAGGGGTTCCTACGAGCAGTACTTC. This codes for CSVEIRDRGSYEQYF.

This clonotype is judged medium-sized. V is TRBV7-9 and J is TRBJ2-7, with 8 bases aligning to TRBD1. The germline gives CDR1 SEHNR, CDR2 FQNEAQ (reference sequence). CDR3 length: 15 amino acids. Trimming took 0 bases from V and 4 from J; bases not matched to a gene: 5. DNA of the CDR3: TGTGCCAGCAGCTTAGCCGGGACAGGTCCGTACGAGCAGTACTTC. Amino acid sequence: CASSLAGTGPYEQYF.

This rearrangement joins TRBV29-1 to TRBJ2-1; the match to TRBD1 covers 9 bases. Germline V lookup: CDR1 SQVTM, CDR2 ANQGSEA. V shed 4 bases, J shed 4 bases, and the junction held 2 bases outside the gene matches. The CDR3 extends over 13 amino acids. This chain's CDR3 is CSVAGQGYNEQFF. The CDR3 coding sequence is TGCAGCGTTGCAGGACAGGGGTACAATGAGCAGTTCTTC.

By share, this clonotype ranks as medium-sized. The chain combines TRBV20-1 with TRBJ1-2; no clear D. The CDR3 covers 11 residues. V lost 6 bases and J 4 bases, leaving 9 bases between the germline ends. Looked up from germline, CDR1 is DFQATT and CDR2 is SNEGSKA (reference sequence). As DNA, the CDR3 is TGCAGTGCCACGAGAACCTATGGCTACACCTTC. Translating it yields CSATRTYGYTF.

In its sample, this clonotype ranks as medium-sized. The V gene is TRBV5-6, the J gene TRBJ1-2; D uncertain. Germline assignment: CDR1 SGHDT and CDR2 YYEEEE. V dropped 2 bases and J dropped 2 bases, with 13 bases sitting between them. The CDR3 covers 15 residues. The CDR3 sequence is CASSLGFGSNYGYTF. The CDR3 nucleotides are TGTGCCAGCAGCTTAGGTTTTGGCAGCAACTATGGCTACACCTTC.

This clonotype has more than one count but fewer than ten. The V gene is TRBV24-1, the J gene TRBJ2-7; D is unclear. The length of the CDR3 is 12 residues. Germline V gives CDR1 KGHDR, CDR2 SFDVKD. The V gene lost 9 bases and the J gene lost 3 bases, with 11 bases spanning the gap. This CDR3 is CATGSNSYEQYF. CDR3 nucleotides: TGTGCCACCGGGTCGAACAGCTACGAGCAGTACTTC.

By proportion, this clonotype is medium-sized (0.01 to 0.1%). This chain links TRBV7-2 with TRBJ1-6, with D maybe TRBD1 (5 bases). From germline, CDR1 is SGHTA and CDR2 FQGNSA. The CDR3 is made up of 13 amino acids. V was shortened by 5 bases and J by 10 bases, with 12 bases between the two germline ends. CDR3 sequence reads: CASSLGRQSPLHF. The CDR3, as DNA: TGTGCCAGCAGCCTGGGACGTCAGTCACCCCTCCACTTT.

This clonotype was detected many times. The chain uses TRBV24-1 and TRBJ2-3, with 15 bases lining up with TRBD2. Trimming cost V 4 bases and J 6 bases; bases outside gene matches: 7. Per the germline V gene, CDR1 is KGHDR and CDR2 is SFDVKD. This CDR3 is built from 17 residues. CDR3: CATSESGLAGGRDTQYF. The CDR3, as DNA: TGTGCCACCAGTGAGTCCGGACTAGCGGGAGGGCGTGATACGCAGTATTTT.

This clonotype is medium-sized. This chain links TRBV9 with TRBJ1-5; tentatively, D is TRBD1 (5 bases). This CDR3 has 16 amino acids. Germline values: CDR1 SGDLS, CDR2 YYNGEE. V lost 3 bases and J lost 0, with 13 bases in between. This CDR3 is CASSGGTDYSNQPQHF. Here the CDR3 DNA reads TGTGCCAGCAGCGGCGGGACTGACTATAGCAATCAGCCCCAGCATTTT.

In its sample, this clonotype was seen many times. CDR3 in amino acids: CASSPKDREGNYGYTF. CDR3 sequence (DNA): TGCGCCAGCAGCCCCAAGGACAGGGAGGGTAACTATGGCTACACCTTC. V usage is TRBV5-1 and J usage is TRBJ1-2; TRBD1 agrees at 8 bases. The CDR3 runs to 16 residues. CDR1 is SGHRS and CDR2 is YFSETQ in the germline V gene. V shed 4 bases and J 1 base; nucleotides not matched to a gene: 9. The entire variable domain, with the rest obtained from reference TRBV5-1 and TRBJ1-2, is as follows: KAGVTQTPRYLIKTRGQQVTLSCSPISGHRSVSWYQQTPGQGLQFLFEYFSETQRNKGNFPGRFSGRQFSNSRSEMNVSTLELGDSALYLCASSPKDREGNYGYTFGSGTRLTVV.

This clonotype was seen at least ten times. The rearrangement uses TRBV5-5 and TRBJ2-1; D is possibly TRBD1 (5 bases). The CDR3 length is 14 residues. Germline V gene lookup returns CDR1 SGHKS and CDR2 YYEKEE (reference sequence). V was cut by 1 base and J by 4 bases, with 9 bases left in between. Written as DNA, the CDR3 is TGTGCCAGCAGCTTGTTACAGGTTTACAATGAGCAGTTCTTC. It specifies CASSLLQVYNEQFF.

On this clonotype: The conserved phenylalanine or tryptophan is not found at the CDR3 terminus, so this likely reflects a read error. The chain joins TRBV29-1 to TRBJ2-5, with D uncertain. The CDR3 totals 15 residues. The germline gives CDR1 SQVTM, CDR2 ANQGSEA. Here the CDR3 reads CSIEWPSQPQETQYL. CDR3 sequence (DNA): TGCAGCATTGAGTGGCCCTCGCAGCCCCAAGAGACCCAGTACCTC.

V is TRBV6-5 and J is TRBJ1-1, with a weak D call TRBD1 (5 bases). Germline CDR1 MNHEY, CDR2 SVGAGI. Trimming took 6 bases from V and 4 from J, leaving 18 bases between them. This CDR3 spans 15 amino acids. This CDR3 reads CASSRGRGSGTEAFF. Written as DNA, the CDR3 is TGTGCCAGCAGCCGCGGTCGGGGGTCGGGCACTGAAGCTTTCTTT.

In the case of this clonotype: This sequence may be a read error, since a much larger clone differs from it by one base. The CDR3 DNA follows: TGTGCCAGCAGCTTCGGAGAGACCCAGTACTTC. Its translation is CASSFGETQYF. The chain links TRBV11-1 to TRBJ2-5; D not certain. This CDR3 region has 11 residues. Germline CDR1 SGHAT, CDR2 FQDESV (reference sequence). With 3 bases removed from V and 4 bases from J, the gap between germline ends came to 3 bases.

Here the CDR3 DNA reads TGTGCCAGCAGTGCGCTGACAGGGGGCAATGGTTCACCCCTCCACTTT. Encoded protein: CASSALTGGNGSPLHF. The chain links TRBV6-1 to TRBJ1-6; TRBD1 matches at 10 bases. J lost 9 bases, V lost 4 bases, and 9 bases had no gene match. Germline assignment: CDR1 MNHNS and CDR2 SASEGT. This CDR3 has 16 amino acids.

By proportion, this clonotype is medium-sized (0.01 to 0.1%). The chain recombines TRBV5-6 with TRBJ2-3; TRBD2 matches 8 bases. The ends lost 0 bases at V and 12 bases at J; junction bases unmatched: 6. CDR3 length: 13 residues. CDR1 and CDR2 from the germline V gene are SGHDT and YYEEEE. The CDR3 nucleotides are TGTGCCAGCAGCTTGGGGAGGACTAGCCAACAGTATTTT. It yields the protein CASSLGRTSQQYF.

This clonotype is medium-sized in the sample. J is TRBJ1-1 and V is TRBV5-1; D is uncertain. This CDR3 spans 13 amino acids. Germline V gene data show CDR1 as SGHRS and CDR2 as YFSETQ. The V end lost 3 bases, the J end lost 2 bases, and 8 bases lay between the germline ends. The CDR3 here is CASSWSPNTEAFF. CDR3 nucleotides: TGCGCCAGCAGCTGGAGTCCAAACACTGAAGCTTTCTTT.

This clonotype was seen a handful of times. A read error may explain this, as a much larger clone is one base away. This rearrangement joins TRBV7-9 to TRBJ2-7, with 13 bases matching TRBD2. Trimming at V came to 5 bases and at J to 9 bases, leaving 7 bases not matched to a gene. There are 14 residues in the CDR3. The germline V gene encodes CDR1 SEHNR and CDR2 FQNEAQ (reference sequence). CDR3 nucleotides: TGTGCCAGCAGCCGTGGACTAGCGGGAGAGGCGCAGTACTTC. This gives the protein CASSRGLAGEAQYF.

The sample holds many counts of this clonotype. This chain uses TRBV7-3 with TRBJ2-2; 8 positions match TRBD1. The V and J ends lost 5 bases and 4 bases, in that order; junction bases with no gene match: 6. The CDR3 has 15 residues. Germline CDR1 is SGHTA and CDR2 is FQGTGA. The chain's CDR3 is CASSLGQGGTGELFF. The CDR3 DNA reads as TGTGCCAGCAGCCTTGGACAGGGAGGCACCGGGGAGCTGTTTTTT.